Presented here are 20 T cell receptor beta chains from one specimen sequenced in a study of CD8 T cell repertoires and HIV-1 epitope variants. TCRdb's copy holds only in-frame clones and misses some; the assay was immunoSEQ multiplex PCR. The data hold some 1,700 clones, with approximately 70% observed a single time. These receptors have no identified antigens. Sequenced: cultured CD8+ T cells derived from PBMCs. The receptors here all came from a male donor with HIV.

The chain uses TRBV2 and TRBJ2-7; D is uncertain. In germline, CDR1 is SNHLY, CDR2 FYNNEI. The V end was cut by 7 bases, the J end by 2 bases, with 9 bases between. CDR3 length: 12 amino acids. In DNA, the CDR3 is TGTGCCAGCACGGCCAGCACCTACGAGCAGTACTTC. Its translation is CASTASTYEQYF.

The rearrangement joins TRBV9 to TRBJ2-7, with 9 bases aligning to TRBD2. The CDR3 contains 14 residues. Losses at the gene ends were 5 bases for V and 5 bases for J; bases not matched to a gene: 8. Germline lookup yields CDR1 SGDLS and CDR2 YYNGEE. The CDR3 DNA sequence: TGTGCCAGCAGTGGTGGCGGGGGGGCTGACGAGCAGTACTTC. It translates to CASSGGGGADEQYF.

This clone is termed large. V is TRBV5-1 and J is TRBJ1-2; D gene uncertain. Germline-derived CDR1 and CDR2 are SGHRS and YFSETQ. V shed 3 bases and J shed 0 bases, with 9 bases lying between them. The CDR3 extends over 14 amino acids. The CDR3 region has the DNA TGCGCCAGCAGCTCGCAGGAGACTAACTATGGCTACACCTTC. Encoded protein: CASSSQETNYGYTF. Full variable domain (remainder filled in from reference TRBV5-1 and TRBJ1-2): KAGVTQTPRYLIKTRGQQVTLSCSPISGHRSVSWYQQTPGQGLQFLFEYFSETQRNKGNFPGRFSGRQFSNSRSEMNVSTLELGDSALYLCASSSQETNYGYTFGSGTRLTVV.

This chain connects TRBV28 to TRBJ1-5; the D is unclear. The V gene lost 8 bases and the J gene lost 0 bases, with 11 bases spanning the gap. The CDR3 covers 14 residues. Germline CDR1 reads MDHEN; CDR2 reads SYDVKM. The CDR3 bases are TGTGCCAGCGGGTACCCGGATAGCAATCAGCCCCAGCATTTT. Protein product: CASGYPDSNQPQHF.

This sequence joins TRBV4-1 and TRBJ1-1; TRBD1 agrees at 8 bases. In germline, CDR1 is MGHRA, CDR2 YSYEKL. J lost 3 bases, V lost 4 bases, and 7 bases had no gene match. This CDR3 spans 15 amino acids. The DNA for the CDR3 is TGCGCCAGCAGCCTGCAGGGGGCTACGGACACTGAAGCTTTCTTT. Its translation is CASSLQGATDTEAFF.

The chain combines TRBV5-6 with TRBJ2-7; the match to TRBD2 covers 10 bases. V dropped 4 bases and J dropped 5; count of bases not matched to a gene: 9. There are 15 residues in the CDR3. Germline V gives CDR1 SGHDT, CDR2 YYEEEE. The CDR3 DNA follows: TGTGCCAGCAGCCAAGCGGGAGGGCCTTCTAACGAGCAGTACTTC. Translated, it gives CASSQAGGPSNEQYF.

This clone was detected a few times. V usage is TRBV9 and J usage is TRBJ1-2; D is ambiguous. V lost 0 bases, J lost 1 base, and 10 bases lay in between. The CDR3 totals 15 residues. Germline V lookup: CDR1 SGDLS, CDR2 YYNGEE. The CDR3 loop is CASSVGAGDNYGYTF. CDR3 coding DNA: TGTGCCAGCAGCGTAGGGGCAGGTGATAACTATGGCTACACCTTC.

The genes are TRBV29-1 and TRBJ2-3; 9 nucleotides line up with TRBD1. This CDR3 is built from 14 residues. The germline V gene encodes CDR1 SQVTM and CDR2 ANQGSEA. V lost 4 bases and J lost 3; bases outside the gene matches: 5. CDR3 amino acids: CSVGGTGRTDTQYF. The CDR3 nucleotides are TGCAGCGTTGGTGGGACAGGGAGGACAGATACGCAGTATTTT.

V gene TRBV7-2 combines with J gene TRBJ2-3, with D uncertain. The V gene lost 2 bases and the J gene lost 5 bases, with 5 bases spanning the gap. Germline V gene sequence: CDR1 SGHTA, CDR2 FQGNSA. This CDR3 has 12 residues. The CDR3 here is CASSLYGDTQYF. In nucleotides, the CDR3 is TGTGCCAGCAGCTTATACGGAGATACGCAGTATTTT. Filled out from reference TRBV7-2 and TRBJ2-3, the complete variable domain reads GAGVSQSPSNKVTEKGKDVELRCDPISGHTALYWYRQSLGQGLEFLIYFQGNSAPDKSGLPSDRFSAERTGGSVSTLTIQRTQQEDSAVYLCASSLYGDTQYFGPGTRLTVL.

The chain is built from TRBV28 and TRBJ2-7; 8 bases are shared with TRBD1. The V gene end was trimmed by 6 bases and the J gene end by 2 bases; junction bases not matched to a gene: 6. The CDR3 has 14 residues. Germline CDR1 is MDHEN and CDR2 is SYDVKM. DNA for the CDR3: TGTGCCAGCAGCCTTCAGGGGGCGGCCTACGAGCAGTACTTC. Translated: CASSLQGAAYEQYF. Full variable domain (outside the CDR3, taken from reference TRBV28 and TRBJ2-7): DVKVTQSSRYLVKRTGEKVFLECVQDMDHENMFWYRQDPGLGLRLIYFSYDVKMKEKGDIPEGYSVSREKKERFSLILESASTNQTSMYLCASSLQGAAYEQYFGPGTRLTVT.

J is TRBJ2-3 and V is TRBV4-3; unclear D gene. Trimming left V 0 bases short and J 2 bases short, with 12 bases between. Germline V gives CDR1 LGHNA, CDR2 YSLEER. The CDR3 is made up of 16 amino acids. CDR3 DNA: TGCGCCAGCAGCCAAGATCTGGCGGTCATCACAGATACGCAGTATTTT. Encoded protein: CASSQDLAVITDTQYF.

This rearrangement joins TRBV4-1 to TRBJ2-2, with D perhaps TRBD1 (5 bases). CDR1 MGHRA and CDR2 YSYEKL come from the germline V gene. V was pared by 2 bases and J by 4 bases, with 14 bases between. The CDR3 is made up of 16 amino acids. CDR3 nucleotide sequence: TGCGCCAGCAGCCAACCTGGGGCAGGGCCCACCGGGGAGCTGTTTTTT. The encoded protein is CASSQPGAGPTGELFF.

Written as DNA, the CDR3 is TGTGCCAGCAGTTTATCGGAGGGGACTGTATCCTACGAGCAGTACTTC. As protein: CASSLSEGTVSYEQYF. V is TRBV27 and J is TRBJ2-7; possible D gene TRBD2, 6 bases. CDR3 length equals 16 residues. Germline loops: CDR1 MNHEY, CDR2 SMNVEV (reference sequence). V shed 0 bases and J shed 1 base, with 13 bases lying between them.

The V and J genes are TRBV5-6 and TRBJ2-7; D unclear. V shed 3 bases and J shed 7 bases, with 11 bases lying between them. Germline V CDR1 and CDR2: SGHDT, YYEEEE. There are 12 residues in the CDR3. CDR3 DNA: TGTGCCAGCAGCTCGGGTATTAGGGAGCAGTACTTC. Its protein product is CASSSGIREQYF.

The gene calls are TRBV6-6 and TRBJ2-7; D could derive from TRBD1 or TRBD2 (5 bases each). The CDR3 contains 13 residues. Germline CDR1 and CDR2: MNHNY and SVGAGI (reference sequence). V was cut by 6 bases and J by 3 bases, with 12 bases left in between. CDR3 in amino acids: CASRPIGGYEQYF. CDR3 DNA sequence: TGTGCCAGCAGACCTATTGGGGGCTACGAGCAGTACTTC.

The gene calls are TRBV4-3 and TRBJ2-1, with D possibly being TRBD2 (5 bases). The CDR3 is made up of 17 amino acids. Between the trimmed V and J ends, which lost 1 base and 8 bases, there was a span of 21 bases. Germline CDR1 and CDR2: LGHNA and YSLEER. CDR3 coding DNA: TGCGCCAGCAGCCAAGCCCCCCTACCACTAGATCTAGATGAGCAGTTCTTC. Its protein product is CASSQAPLPLDLDEQFF.

This sequence joins TRBV10-3 and TRBJ2-7; no clear D gene. Trimming took 10 bases from V and 6 from J, leaving 13 bases between them. This CDR3 region has 11 residues. CDR1 is ENHRY, CDR2 SYGVKD, per germline. Here the CDR3 reads CATVIQGEQYF. The CDR3 DNA follows: TGTGCCACCGTAATACAAGGCGAGCAGTACTTC.

This chain links TRBV13 with TRBJ2-3, with D uncertain. The CDR3 is 15 residues long. The germline gives CDR1 PRHDT, CDR2 FYEKMQ (reference sequence). The germline V and J ends were trimmed by 0 bases and 1 base, with 8 bases remaining between them. The CDR3 spells CASSLGGGRTDTQYF. The CDR3 DNA sequence: TGTGCCAGCAGCTTAGGGGGCGGACGCACAGATACGCAGTATTTT.

V usage is TRBV5-4 and J usage is TRBJ1-4; maybe TRBD1 (5 bases). Germline loops: CDR1 SGHNT, CDR2 YYREEE (reference sequence). This CDR3 contains 15 residues. Between the trimmed V and J ends, which lost 4 bases and 4 bases, there was a span of 14 bases. The CDR3 region is CASSPGDGGNEKLFF. CDR3 DNA: TGTGCCAGCAGCCCGGGGGACGGGGGTAATGAAAAACTGTTTTTT.

The rearrangement uses TRBV11-1 and TRBJ2-1; 7 bases align to TRBD1. The CDR3 loop spans 15 amino acids. Trimming at V came to 5 bases and at J to 0 bases, leaving 4 bases not matched to a gene. The germline CDR1 and CDR2 sequences are SGHAT and FQDESV (reference sequence). The chain's CDR3 is CASSPRTGSYNEQFF. In DNA form, the CDR3 reads TGTGCCAGCAGCCCCCGGACAGGCTCCTACAATGAGCAGTTCTTC.